A selection of T cell receptor beta chains follows, all from one sample in a study of shared clonotypes between healthy human individuals. Profiled with immunoSEQ multiplex PCR; TCRdb holds only in-frame clones, not every one. The data contain over 2 million clones, over 85% of them seen just once; the ten biggest clones take up roughly 0.13%. The specimen was naive CD4+ T cells sorted from blood. The receptors come from a man between 18 and 29 years old in good health. CDR3s include the opening cysteine and the closing phenylalanine or tryptophan. The order of the fields is J gene, clone size, V gene, CDR3 protein. Clone size is stated in some rows and not others, as once, few, many or a class when expanded.

>TRBJ2-3|NA|TRBV10-3
CAIGVTGASEGDTQYF
>TRBJ2-7|NA|TRBV12-2
CASRLVGGGGIEQYF
>TRBJ2-5|once|TRBV5-4
CASSLGSQETQYF
>TRBJ2-1|NA|TRBV5-1
CASSLEPGPRENEQFF
>TRBJ1-4|once|TRBV30
CAWSVVGKLFF
>TRBJ1-6|once|TRBV6-1
CASSVGTGGFSPLHF
>TRBJ1-1|NA|TRBV6-5
CASSYGGLRTEAFF
>TRBJ2-5|once|TRBV7-3
CASSYRGRVETQYF
>TRBJ2-7|NA|TRBV6-5
CASRDYTSYEQYF
>TRBJ2-1|NA|TRBV9
CASSVGDTYNEQFF
>TRBJ1-6|NA|TRBV27
CASSLAGSVNSPLHF
>TRBJ1-6|NA|TRBV19
CASSVTGGVLYNSPLHF
>TRBJ2-5|NA|TRBV9
CASSTKGGKGAGEETQYF
>TRBJ2-7|once|TRBV7-8
CASSLYRGGSYEQYF
>TRBJ2-7|once|TRBV20-1
CSARDLGVLF
>TRBJ1-3|NA|TRBV28
CASSPPGGSGNTIYF
>TRBJ1-3|NA|TRBV7-9
CASSPSRNPGNTIYF
>TRBJ1-4|NA|TRBV19
CASSRGLAEKLFF
>TRBJ1-2|few|TRBV7-8
CASTPGRRNNGYTF
>TRBJ1-2|few|TRBV10-3
CAIRGTGIGYTF
>TRBJ1-6|NA|TRBV19
CARQAGQGLSPLHF
>TRBJ2-2|NA|TRBV6-5
CASRQTGAGLFF
>TRBJ2-5|NA|TRBV4-1
CASSQERASGTRQETQYF
>TRBJ1-1|NA|TRBV30
CAWSVRTNTEAFF
>TRBJ1-2|NA|TRBV18
CASSPRDRDTYGYTF
>TRBJ1-1|NA|TRBV29-1
CSVEEGSANTEAFF
>TRBJ1-3|NA|TRBV2
CASGTGSFSGNTIYF
>TRBJ1-2|NA|TRBV25-1
CASSEFTGSYTF
>TRBJ1-2|NA|TRBV10-3
CAISDPGPNYGYTF
>TRBJ2-1|once|TRBV29-1
CSGRDSSYNEQFF